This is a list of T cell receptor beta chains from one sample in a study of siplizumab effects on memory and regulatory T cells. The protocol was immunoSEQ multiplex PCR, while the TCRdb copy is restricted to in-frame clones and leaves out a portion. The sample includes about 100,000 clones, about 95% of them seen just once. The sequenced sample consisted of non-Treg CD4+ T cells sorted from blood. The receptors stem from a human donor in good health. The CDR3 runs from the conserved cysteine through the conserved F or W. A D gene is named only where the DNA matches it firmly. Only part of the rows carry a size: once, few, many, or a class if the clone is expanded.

CDR3 protein: CASSQVTGLAGTDTQYF; CDR3 DNA: TGCGCCAGCAGCCAAGTTACTGGACTAGCGGGCACAGATACGCAGTATTTT; V gene: TRBV4-1; clone size: .; J gene: TRBJ2-3; D gene: TRBD2
CDR3 protein: CASSLIGGAEAFF; CDR3 DNA: TGTGCCAGCAGCTTAATTGGGGGGGCTGAAGCTTTCTTT; V gene: TRBV7-3; clone size: .; J gene: TRBJ1-1; D gene: .
CDR3 protein: CASSIQQAYEQYF; CDR3 DNA: TGTGCCAGCAGCATACAGCAGGCCTACGAGCAGTACTTC; V gene: TRBV7-9; clone size: once; J gene: TRBJ2-7; D gene: .
CDR3 protein: CASSEAWGSGANVLTF; CDR3 DNA: TGTGCCAGCAGTGAAGCATGGGGATCTGGGGCCAACGTCCTGACTTTC; V gene: TRBV6-1; clone size: once; J gene: TRBJ2-6; D gene: .
CDR3 protein: CASSYDLSRSYEQYF; CDR3 DNA: TGTGCCAGCTCATACGACCTCTCCCGTTCTTACGAGCAGTACTTC; V gene: TRBV18; clone size: .; J gene: TRBJ2-7; D gene: .
CDR3 protein: CASNALGQDSSSNQPQHF; CDR3 DNA: TGTGCCAGTAACGCCCTGGGACAGGATTCCTCTAGCAATCAGCCCCAGCATTTT; V gene: TRBV21-1; clone size: .; J gene: TRBJ1-5; D gene: .
CDR3 protein: CASRVGTDTQYF; CDR3 DNA: TGTGCCAGCAGGGTGGGAACAGATACGCAGTATTTT; V gene: TRBV2; clone size: .; J gene: TRBJ2-3; D gene: .
CDR3 protein: CASKRSPNNEQFF; CDR3 DNA: TGTGCCAGCAAAAGGTCACCAAACAATGAGCAGTTCTTC; V gene: TRBV28; clone size: few; J gene: TRBJ2-1; D gene: .
CDR3 protein: CASSVTGVYGYTF; CDR3 DNA: TGTGCCAGCAGTGTGACAGGGGTCTATGGCTACACCTTC; V gene: TRBV27; clone size: .; J gene: TRBJ1-2; D gene: TRBD1
CDR3 protein: CASSLRRTSGNTYNEQFF; CDR3 DNA: TGTGCCAGCAGCTTAAGGCGGACTAGCGGTAATACCTACAATGAGCAGTTCTTC; V gene: TRBV7-3; clone size: once; J gene: TRBJ2-1; D gene: TRBD2
CDR3 protein: CASSRQTPETQYF; CDR3 DNA: TGTGCCAGCAGCAGACAGACCCCCGAGACCCAGTACTTC; V gene: TRBV7-9; clone size: .; J gene: TRBJ2-5; D gene: .
CDR3 protein: CASRHRASGHNEQFF; CDR3 DNA: TGTGCCAGCAGACATCGGGCTAGCGGACACAATGAGCAGTTCTTC; V gene: TRBV6-5; clone size: .; J gene: TRBJ2-1; D gene: TRBD2
CDR3 protein: CASSRSGGRDTQYF; CDR3 DNA: TGTGCCAGCAGTCGAAGCGGGGGGCGAGATACGCAGTATTTT; V gene: TRBV7-2; clone size: once; J gene: TRBJ2-3; D gene: TRBD2
CDR3 protein: CASSLDRSRSYEQYF; CDR3 DNA: TGTGCCAGCAGCTTAGATAGGTCACGGTCCTACGAGCAGTACTTC; V gene: TRBV7-9; clone size: .; J gene: TRBJ2-7; D gene: .
CDR3 protein: CASSVRGLAGRSETQYF; CDR3 DNA: TGTGCCAGCAGCGTAAGAGGGCTAGCGGGGAGGAGTGAGACCCAGTACTTC; V gene: TRBV7-2; clone size: .; J gene: TRBJ2-5; D gene: TRBD2
CDR3 protein: CASSFDRESHGYTF; CDR3 DNA: TGCGCCAGCAGCTTCGACAGGGAATCTCATGGCTACACCTTC; V gene: TRBV5-1; clone size: .; J gene: TRBJ1-2; D gene: TRBD1
CDR3 protein: CASSQETGKNNEQFF; CDR3 DNA: TGCGCCAGCAGCCAAGAAACAGGGAAGAACAATGAGCAGTTCTTC; V gene: TRBV4-1; clone size: once; J gene: TRBJ2-1; D gene: .
CDR3 protein: CASSLAGTPGREKLFF; CDR3 DNA: TGTGCCAGCAGCTTAGCGGGGACTCCCGGGAGGGAAAAACTGTTTTTT; V gene: TRBV7-9; clone size: .; J gene: TRBJ1-4; D gene: .
CDR3 protein: CASSLRESSEAFF; CDR3 DNA: TGTGCCAGCAGCTTACGGGAATCCAGTGAAGCTTTCTTT; V gene: TRBV7-8; clone size: .; J gene: TRBJ1-1; D gene: .
CDR3 protein: CASSLIETQYF; CDR3 DNA: TGTGCCAGCAGCTTAATAGAGACCCAGTACTTC; V gene: TRBV7-9; clone size: .; J gene: TRBJ2-5; D gene: .
CDR3 protein: CASSLITGNEQYF; CDR3 DNA: TGTGCCAGCAGCTTAATTACCGGGAATGAGCAGTACTTC; V gene: TRBV7-9; clone size: .; J gene: TRBJ2-7; D gene: .
CDR3 protein: CATLESSRIHEQFF; CDR3 DNA: TGTGCCACCCTTGAATCAAGCCGGATCCATGAGCAGTTCTTC; V gene: TRBV7-8; clone size: .; J gene: TRBJ2-1; D gene: .
CDR3 protein: CASSLGDSSYNEQFF; CDR3 DNA: TGTGCCAGCAGCTTAGGGGATAGCTCCTACAATGAGCAGTTCTTC; V gene: TRBV5-4; clone size: .; J gene: TRBJ2-1; D gene: .
CDR3 protein: CASSLTVNQPQHF; CDR3 DNA: TGTGCCAGCAGCTTGACGGTCAATCAGCCCCAGCATTTT; V gene: TRBV25-1; clone size: .; J gene: TRBJ1-5; D gene: .
CDR3 protein: CAISRQGAGNTEAFF; CDR3 DNA: TGTGCCATCAGCCGACAGGGGGCTGGGAACACTGAAGCTTTCTTT; V gene: TRBV10-3; clone size: .; J gene: TRBJ1-1; D gene: TRBD1
CDR3 protein: CASSRDFLREQYF; CDR3 DNA: TGTGCCAGCAGCCGGGACTTTCTACGGGAGCAGTACTTC; V gene: TRBV7-2; clone size: .; J gene: TRBJ2-7; D gene: .
CDR3 protein: CASSLAGRINEKLFF; CDR3 DNA: TGTGCCAGCAGCTTGGCGGGACGGATTAATGAAAAACTGTTTTTT; V gene: TRBV5-6; clone size: .; J gene: TRBJ1-4; D gene: .
CDR3 protein: CASSEGPAGVIQYF; CDR3 DNA: TGCGCCAGCAGTGAGGGGCCAGCGGGAGTCATTCAGTACTTC; V gene: TRBV10-2; clone size: .; J gene: TRBJ2-4; D gene: TRBD2
CDR3 protein: CATSPRGGVVTGELFF; CDR3 DNA: TGTGCCACCAGCCCCAGGGGGGGGGTGGTCACCGGGGAGCTGTTTTTT; V gene: TRBV15; clone size: .; J gene: TRBJ2-2; D gene: .
CDR3 protein: CASSLFGTNSPLHF; CDR3 DNA: TGTGCCAGCAGTTTATTTGGGACTAATTCACCCCTCCACTTT; V gene: TRBV27; clone size: .; J gene: TRBJ1-6; D gene: .
CDR3 protein: CASSAGWVAGPGEQFF; CDR3 DNA: TGTGCCAGTAGTGCAGGATGGGTAGCCGGACCTGGGGAGCAGTTCTTC; V gene: TRBV19; clone size: .; J gene: TRBJ2-1; D gene: .
CDR3 protein: CASRGTSGRYYEQYF; CDR3 DNA: TGTGCCAGCAGAGGGACTAGCGGGAGGTACTACGAGCAGTACTTC; V gene: TRBV7-9; clone size: once; J gene: TRBJ2-7; D gene: TRBD2
CDR3 protein: CASIPAGTGGYQYF; CDR3 DNA: TGTGCCAGCATCCCAGCCGGGACAGGGGGTTATCAGTACTTC; V gene: TRBV11-2; clone size: .; J gene: TRBJ2-7; D gene: TRBD1
CDR3 protein: CASSGAGGWETQYF; CDR3 DNA: TGTGCCAGCAGTGGAGCGGGAGGCTGGGAGACCCAGTACTTC; V gene: TRBV2; clone size: .; J gene: TRBJ2-5; D gene: TRBD2
CDR3 protein: CASSARGETQYF; CDR3 DNA: TGTGCCAGCAGTGCAAGGGGGGAGACCCAGTACTTC; V gene: TRBV2; clone size: few; J gene: TRBJ2-5; D gene: .
CDR3 protein: CASSSTGGSGYTF; CDR3 DNA: TGTGCCAGCAGCTCGACAGGGGGCAGTGGCTACACCTTC; V gene: TRBV5-4; clone size: .; J gene: TRBJ1-2; D gene: TRBD1
CDR3 protein: CASSSKGWRTGELFF; CDR3 DNA: TGTGCCAGCAGTTCCAAAGGATGGAGAACCGGGGAGCTGTTTTTT; V gene: TRBV28; clone size: .; J gene: TRBJ2-2; D gene: .
CDR3 protein: CASSQDLVPPGDEQFF; CDR3 DNA: TGTGCCAGCAGCCAAGATTTGGTCCCCCCGGGGGATGAGCAGTTCTTC; V gene: TRBV14; clone size: .; J gene: TRBJ2-1; D gene: .
CDR3 protein: CASSVPGQGNYGYTF; CDR3 DNA: TGTGCCAGCAGTGTCCCGGGACAGGGTAACTATGGCTACACCTTC; V gene: TRBV28; clone size: .; J gene: TRBJ1-2; D gene: TRBD1
CDR3 protein: CASKTGNQPQHF; CDR3 DNA: TGTGCCAGCAAGACAGGCAATCAGCCCCAGCATTTT; V gene: TRBV6-5; clone size: .; J gene: TRBJ1-5; D gene: .
CDR3 protein: CATRPRGSGNTIYF; CDR3 DNA: TGTGCCACCAGGCCCCGGGGCTCTGGAAACACCATATATTTT; V gene: TRBV10-3; clone size: .; J gene: TRBJ1-3; D gene: .
CDR3 protein: CASRGLAERTDTQYF; CDR3 DNA: TGCGCCAGCCGGGGACTAGCGGAACGCACAGATACGCAGTATTTT; V gene: TRBV10-2; clone size: .; J gene: TRBJ2-3; D gene: TRBD2
CDR3 protein: CASSSLTGQKIGQPQHF; CDR3 DNA: TGTGCCAGTAGTTCTCTGACCGGACAGAAAATCGGTCAGCCCCAGCATTTT; V gene: TRBV19; clone size: .; J gene: TRBJ1-5; D gene: .
CDR3 protein: CASSSTRGRETQYF; CDR3 DNA: TGTGCCAGCTCATCTACTAGGGGACGAGAGACCCAGTACTTC; V gene: TRBV18; clone size: .; J gene: TRBJ2-5; D gene: .
CDR3 protein: CASSVGAGGTDTQYF; CDR3 DNA: TGTGCCAGCAGCGTAGGAGCGGGAGGGACAGATACGCAGTATTTT; V gene: TRBV9; clone size: .; J gene: TRBJ2-3; D gene: TRBD2